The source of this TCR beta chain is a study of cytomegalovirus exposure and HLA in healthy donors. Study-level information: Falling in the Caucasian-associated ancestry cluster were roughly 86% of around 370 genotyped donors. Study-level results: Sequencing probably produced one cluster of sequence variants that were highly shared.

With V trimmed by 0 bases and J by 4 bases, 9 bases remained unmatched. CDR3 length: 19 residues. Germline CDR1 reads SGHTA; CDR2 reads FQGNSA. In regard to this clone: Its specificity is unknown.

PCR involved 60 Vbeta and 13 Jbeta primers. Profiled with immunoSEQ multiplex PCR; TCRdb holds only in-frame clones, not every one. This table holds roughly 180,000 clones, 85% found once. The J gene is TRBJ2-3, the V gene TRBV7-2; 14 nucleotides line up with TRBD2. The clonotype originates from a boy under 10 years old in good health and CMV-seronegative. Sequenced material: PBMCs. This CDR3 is CASSLARRTSGGLADTQYF. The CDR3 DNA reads TGTGCCAGCAGCTTAGCGCGGAGGACTAGCGGGGGGTTGGCAGATACGCAGTATTTT.